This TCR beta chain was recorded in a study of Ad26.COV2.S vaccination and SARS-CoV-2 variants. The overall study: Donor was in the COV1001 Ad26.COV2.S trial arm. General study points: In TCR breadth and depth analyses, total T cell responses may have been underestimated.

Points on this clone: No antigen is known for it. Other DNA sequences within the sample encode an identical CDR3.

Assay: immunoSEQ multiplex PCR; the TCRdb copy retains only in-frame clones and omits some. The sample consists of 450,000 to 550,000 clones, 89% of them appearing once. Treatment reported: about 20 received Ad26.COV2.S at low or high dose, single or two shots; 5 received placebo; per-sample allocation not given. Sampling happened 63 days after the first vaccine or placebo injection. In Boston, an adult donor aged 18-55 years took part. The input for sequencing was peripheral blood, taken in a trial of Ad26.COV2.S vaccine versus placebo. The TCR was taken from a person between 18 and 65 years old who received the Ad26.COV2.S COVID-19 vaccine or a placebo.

DNA of the CDR3: TGTGCCAGCAGCTCCGCAGGGGGCTACGAGCAGTACTTC. Residues: CASSSAGGYEQYF. The V gene is TRBV7-3, the J gene TRBJ2-7; 7 bases align to TRBD1. The CDR3 is 13 residues long. V lost 4 bases, J lost 3 bases, and 3 bases stayed unmatched. CDR1 is SGHTA, CDR2 FQGTGA, per germline. Full variable domain (missing parts from reference TRBV7-3 and TRBJ2-7): GAGVSQTPSNKVTEKGKYVELRCDPISGHTALYWYRQSLGQGPEFLIYFQGTGAADDSGLPNDRFFAVRPEGSVSTLKIQRTERGDSAVYLCASSSAGGYEQYFGPGTRLTVT.